These T cell receptor beta chains were read from a single sample in a study of blood T cell repertoires in COVID-19. The table came from immunoSEQ multiplex PCR; TCRdb's copy has only in-frame clones and leaves some out. The sample holds 85,000 to 95,000 clones, about 87% seen once. Sequencing was done on a sample of peripheral blood. Every receptor here comes from a man between 60 and 75 years old with acute or convalescent COVID-19. CDR3s include the opening cysteine and the closing phenylalanine or tryptophan. Fields, in order: D gene, J gene, clone size, V gene, CDR3 protein, CDR3 DNA. The D gene is left open where the match is weak. Clone size is given for some rows only: seen once, a few or many times, or a class if the clone is expanded.

. | TRBJ2-2 | . | TRBV19 | CASSTRGQKDGELFF | TGTGCCAGTAGTACACGTGGACAGAAGGATGGGGAGCTGTTTTTT
TRBD1 | TRBJ1-1 | once | TRBV15 | CATSRDLGTGATEAFF | TGTGCCACCAGCAGAGATTTGGGGACAGGGGCCACTGAAGCTTTCTTT
. | TRBJ1-4 | . | TRBV5-1 | CASSLGSGDEKLFF | TGCGCCAGCAGCTTAGGGTCAGGGGACGAAAAACTGTTTTTT
. | TRBJ2-3 | . | TRBV9 | CASSLSGTSTDTQYF | TGTGCCAGCAGCCTCAGTGGGACTAGCACAGATACGCAGTATTTT
TRBD1 | TRBJ2-3 | . | TRBV5-4 | CASSNVGQGTDTQYF | TGTGCCAGCAGTAACGTGGGACAGGGCACAGATACGCAGTATTTT
. | TRBJ1-1 | . | TRBV30 | CAWNRAMNTEAFF | TGTGCCTGGAACAGGGCCATGAACACTGAAGCTTTCTTT
TRBD1 | TRBJ2-6 | . | TRBV27 | CASSAGQGIFFGANVLTF | TGTGCCAGCAGTGCTGGACAGGGAATCTTCTTTGGGGCCAACGTCCTGACTTTC
. | TRBJ2-2 | . | TRBV24-1 | CATSAGGELFF | TGTGCCACCAGTGCGGGCGGGGAGCTGTTTTTT
TRBD1 | TRBJ1-3 | . | TRBV5-1 | CASSGGQGGSGNTIYF | TGCGCCAGCAGCGGGGGACAGGGAGGTTCTGGAAACACCATATATTTT
TRBD2 | TRBJ2-7 | once | TRBV4-1 | CASSPTRGVRYEQYF | TGCGCCAGCAGCCCGACACGGGGGGTCCGGTACGAGCAGTACTTC
TRBD2 | TRBJ2-7 | few | TRBV29-1 | CSVLGVSGSYEQYF | TGCAGCGTTCTCGGGGTAAGCGGGAGCTACGAGCAGTACTTC
TRBD1 | TRBJ2-7 | few | TRBV5-1 | CASSWADRGHYEQYF | TGCGCCAGCAGCTGGGCGGACAGGGGGCATTACGAGCAGTACTTC
. | TRBJ2-2 | few | TRBV9 | CASSVVGGNTGELFF | TGTGCCAGCAGCGTCGTCGGGGGTAACACCGGGGAGCTGTTTTTT
. | TRBJ2-7 | . | TRBV3-1/TRBV3-2 | CASSPLTAGASYEQYF | TGTGCCAGCAGCCCCCTAACGGCAGGGGCCTCCTACGAGCAGTACTTC
TRBD2 | TRBJ2-1 | . | TRBV7-3 | CASSLRLAGRNEQFF | TGTGCCAGCAGCTTACGCCTAGCGGGACGCAATGAGCAGTTCTTC
TRBD1 | TRBJ2-7 | few | TRBV5-4 | CASSLRRTGGDEQYF | TGTGCCAGCAGCTTAAGGAGGACAGGGGGAGACGAGCAGTACTTC
. | TRBJ1-2 | . | TRBV24-1 | CATSDLIRGGYTF | TGTGCCACCAGTGATTTGATAAGGGGAGGCTACACCTTC
. | TRBJ2-7 | once | TRBV6-1 | CASSELVGEQYF | TGTGCCAGCAGTGAACTGGTCGGGGAGCAGTACTTC
. | TRBJ1-3 | . | TRBV2 | CASSERGGVSGNTIYF | TGTGCCAGCAGTGAAAGGGGCGGAGTCTCTGGAAACACCATATATTTT
. | TRBJ1-4 | . | TRBV19 | CASSMYSGGLKLFF | TGTGCCAGTAGTATGTACAGTGGAGGGTTAAAACTGTTTTTT
TRBD2 | TRBJ2-7 | . | TRBV9 | CASSGLAGAPSFNEQYF | TGTGCCAGCAGCGGACTAGCGGGAGCCCCTAGTTTCAACGAGCAGTACTTC
TRBD2 | TRBJ2-2 | . | TRBV28 | CASNLGGTNTGELFF | TGTGCCAGCAACCTCGGGGGGACGAACACCGGGGAGCTGTTTTTT
TRBD2 | TRBJ2-5 | . | TRBV7-9 | CASSLAAHKETQYF | TGTGCCAGCTCACTAGCGGCCCACAAAGAGACCCAGTACTTC
. | TRBJ2-1 | . | TRBV5-1 | CASSLDSYNEQFF | TGCGCCAGCAGCCTGGACTCATACAATGAGCAGTTCTTC
TRBD2 | TRBJ2-7 | . | TRBV7-9 | CASEGGGRNSYEQYF | TGTGCCAGCGAGGGCGGCGGGAGGAACTCCTACGAGCAGTACTTC
. | TRBJ1-4 | . | TRBV30 | CASRRATNEKLFF | TGTGCCTCAAGGAGGGCAACTAATGAAAAACTGTTTTTT
. | TRBJ1-6 | . | TRBV19 | CASNSGTDNSPLHF | TGTGCCAGTAATTCCGGGACTGATAATTCACCCCTCCACTTT
. | TRBJ2-2 | . | TRBV24-1 | CATMGGAGRAGELFF | TGTGCCACGATGGGGGGTGCGGGGCGAGCCGGGGAGCTGTTTTTT
. | TRBJ2-7 | once | TRBV9 | CASSPNVGALGEQYF | TGTGCCAGCAGCCCAAATGTTGGGGCCTTGGGCGAGCAGTACTTC
. | TRBJ1-1 | . | TRBV5-1 | CASSLAFRATGTEAFF | TGCGCCAGCAGCTTGGCCTTTCGCGCCACGGGGACTGAAGCTTTCTTT
TRBD1 | TRBJ1-1 | . | TRBV29-1 | CSVGTGRNTEAFF | TGCAGCGTTGGGACAGGGCGGAACACTGAAGCTTTCTTT
. | TRBJ2-1 | . | TRBV5-1 | CASSLAMGTGRLAETYNEQFF | TGCGCCAGCAGCTTGGCCATGGGGACAGGGAGACTAGCGGAGACCTACAATGAGCAGTTCTTC
. | TRBJ1-3 | . | TRBV5-1 | CASSLDLGAGGNTIYF | TGCGCCAGCAGCTTGGATCTGGGGGCAGGAGGAAACACCATATATTTT
TRBD1 | TRBJ1-5 | once | TRBV3-1/TRBV3-2 | CASSQVRGPNQPQHF | TGTGCCAGCAGCCAAGTCAGGGGGCCTAATCAGCCCCAGCATTTT
TRBD1 | TRBJ1-2 | . | TRBV5-1 | CASSGGQGNGYTF | TGCGCCAGCAGCGGGGGACAGGGCAATGGCTACACCTTC
. | TRBJ2-7 | . | TRBV11-2 | CASSLDWSSYEQYF | TGTGCCAGCAGCTTAGATTGGAGTTCCTACGAGCAGTACTTC